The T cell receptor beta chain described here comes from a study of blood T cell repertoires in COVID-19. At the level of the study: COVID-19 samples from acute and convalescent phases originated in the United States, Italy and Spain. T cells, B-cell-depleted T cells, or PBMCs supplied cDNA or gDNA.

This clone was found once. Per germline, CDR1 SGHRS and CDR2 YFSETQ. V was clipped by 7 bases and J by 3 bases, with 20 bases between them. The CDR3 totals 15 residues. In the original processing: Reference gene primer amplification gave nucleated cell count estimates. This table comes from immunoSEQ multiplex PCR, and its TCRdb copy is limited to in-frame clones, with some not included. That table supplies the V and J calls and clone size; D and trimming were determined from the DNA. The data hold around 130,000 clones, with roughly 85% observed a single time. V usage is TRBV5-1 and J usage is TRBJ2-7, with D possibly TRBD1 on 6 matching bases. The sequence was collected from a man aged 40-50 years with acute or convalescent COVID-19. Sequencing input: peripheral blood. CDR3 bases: TGCGCCAGCGGGCGGATGAAAGGACAGTTCTACGAGCAGTACTTC. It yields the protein CASGRMKGQFYEQYF.